Each of the 32 T cell receptor beta chains below was sequenced from the same sample in a study of blood T cell repertoires in COVID-19. Measured with immunoSEQ multiplex PCR; TCRdb has only the in-frame clones, and not every one. The table records 20,000 to 30,000 clones, roughly 89% of them present only once. The sequenced material came from peripheral blood. These receptors originate from a human donor in a cohort sampled during active COVID-19.

The DNA of the CDR3 is TGCGCCAGCAGTGAGGGGACAGTATCCGGGGAGCTGTTTTTT. Translated: CASSEGTVSGELFF. The genes are TRBV10-1 and TRBJ2-2; 7 nucleotides align to TRBD1. The CDR3 loop spans 14 amino acids. Trimming took 2 bases from V and 6 from J; bases not matched to a gene: 3. Germline-derived CDR1 and CDR2 are WNHNN and SYGVQD (reference sequence).

This rearrangement joins TRBV7-2 to TRBJ1-5; tentative D call: TRBD1 (5 bases). V shed 5 bases and J shed 2 bases, with 13 bases lying between them. This CDR3 has 15 residues. Germline V gene lookup returns CDR1 SGHTA and CDR2 FQGNSA. The CDR3 DNA reads TGTGCCAGCAGCGAAACGGGGGGAGGCAATCAGCCCCAGCATTTT. Translated: CASSETGGGNQPQHF.

In DNA, the CDR3 is TGTGCCAGCAGTTACTCGTTATCCCGGGCGGGGGAACAGGGCTACGAGCAGTACTTC. Translating gives CASSYSLSRAGEQGYEQYF. The chain couples TRBV6-2 or TRBV6-3 to TRBJ2-7; possibly TRBD2 for D (7 bases). The length of the CDR3 is 19 residues. Deletions cut 0 bases from V and 3 bases from J, with 24 bases between. Germline CDR1 reads MNHEY; CDR2 reads SVGEGT.

The chain joins TRBV29-1 to TRBJ2-4; 7 nucleotides match TRBD1. After removal of 6 bases from V and 5 bases from J, the junction contained 4 bases not matched to a gene. This CDR3 has 12 amino acids. Germline values: CDR1 SQVTM, CDR2 ANQGSEA. The CDR3 sequence is CSVDTGENIQYF. The CDR3 DNA follows: TGCAGCGTCGACACAGGGGAAAACATTCAGTACTTC.

This clone was picked up a small number of times. The chain carries TRBV18 and TRBJ1-2, with 10 bases lining up with TRBD1. The CDR3 contains 16 residues. With V trimmed by 2 bases and J by 6 bases, 9 bases remained unmatched. CDR1 is KGHSH and CDR2 is LQKENI in the germline V gene. The CDR3 nucleotides are TGTGCCAGCTCACCATTATCCGGGACAGGGGCTGATGGCTACACCTTC. Translated: CASSPLSGTGADGYTF.

This chain connects TRBV24-1 to TRBJ2-2, with D hard to call. V lost 0 bases and J lost 6, with 7 bases in between. The CDR3 runs 14 residues. Germline V CDR1 and CDR2: KGHDR, SFDVKD. The CDR3 DNA is TGTGCCACCAGTGATTTGAATCTTTCCGGGGAGCTGTTTTTT. It encodes CATSDLNLSGELFF.

The chain employs TRBV27 and TRBJ2-5, with 10 bases that match TRBD2. V lost 3 bases to trimming and J lost 4 bases; unmatched junction nucleotides: 8. The CDR3 has 16 residues. Per germline, CDR1 MNHEY and CDR2 SMNVEV (reference sequence). The CDR3 protein is CASSFDTAGGTETQYF. CDR3 coding DNA: TGTGCCAGCAGTTTCGACACAGCGGGAGGGACAGAGACCCAGTACTTC.

The rearrangement joins TRBV5-4 to TRBJ2-7, with 16 bases identical to TRBD2. Germline CDR1 reads SGHNT; CDR2 reads YYREEE (reference sequence). The V gene end was trimmed by 4 bases and the J gene end by 6 bases; junction bases not matched to a gene: 7. The CDR3 consists of 16 residues. As DNA, the CDR3 is TGTGCCAGCAGCGCGGGGACTAGCGGGGGGGCAGGCGAGCAGTACTTC. Residues: CASSAGTSGGAGEQYF.

The CDR3 loop is CASSQGGTTNQPQHF. The CDR3 nucleotides are TGTGCCAGCAGCCAGGGAGGGACAACGAATCAGCCCCAGCATTTT. This rearrangement joins TRBV3-1 (or the pseudogene TRBV3-2) to TRBJ1-5; D may be TRBD1 (6 bases). Germline loops: CDR1 LGHDT, CDR2 YNNKEL (reference sequence). This CDR3 spans 15 amino acids. V shed 3 bases and J shed 4 bases, with 13 bases lying between them.

This sequence joins TRBV6-1 and TRBJ2-5; 11 bases match TRBD2. CDR1 MNHNS and CDR2 SASEGT come from the germline V gene. Germline trimming cut 2 bases from V and 5 bases from J; bases unmatched to any gene: 16. There are 19 residues in the CDR3. The CDR3 loop is CASSELSVVAGGQGETQYF. As DNA, the CDR3 is TGTGCCAGCAGTGAACTATCTGTGGTAGCGGGGGGGCAGGGGGAGACCCAGTACTTC.

The chain uses TRBV11-2 and TRBJ2-5; 9 bases are a match to TRBD1. This CDR3 has 14 amino acids. Looked up from germline, CDR1 is SGHAT and CDR2 is FQNNGV. With V trimmed by 6 bases and J by 2 bases, 4 bases remained unmatched. CDR3 DNA sequence: TGTGCCAGCAGACGTGGGACAGGGCAAGAGACCCAGTACTTC. Protein sequence: CASRRGTGQETQYF.

This clone came up once. The chain carries TRBV10-2 and TRBJ1-3; D perhaps matches TRBD1 (5 bases). The germline V gene encodes CDR1 WSHSY and CDR2 SAAADI. The CDR3 runs to 15 residues. V lost 3 bases and J lost 3, with 12 bases in between. This chain's CDR3 is CASSESGGSGNTIYF. CDR3 DNA sequence: TGCGCCAGCAGTGAATCGGGGGGGAGTGGAAACACCATATATTTT.

The V gene is TRBV23-1, the J gene TRBJ1-5; tentatively, D is TRBD1 (6 bases). TRBV23-1 is an open reading frame, and its role is uncertain. Trimming pared 0 bases from V and 0 bases from J, leaving 6 bases between. The CDR3 runs to 15 residues. Written as DNA, the CDR3 is TGCGCCAGCAGTCAATCGACAGGTAGCAATCAGCCCCAGCATTTT. As protein: CASSQSTGSNQPQHF.

V gene TRBV5-4 combines with J gene TRBJ2-3, with TRBD2 matching over 7 bases. Germline lookup yields CDR1 SGHNT and CDR2 YYREEE (reference sequence). CDR3 length: 14 residues. V shed 4 bases, J shed 2 bases, and the junction held 4 bases outside the gene matches. DNA of the CDR3: TGTGCCAGCAGCCTTCAGCGGGACACAGATACGCAGTATTTT. Translating gives CASSLQRDTDTQYF.

The chain is built from TRBV7-9 and TRBJ2-7; TRBD1 aligns across 7 bases. The CDR3 is 16 residues long. V shed 5 bases and J 0 bases; nucleotides not matched to a gene: 10. Germline assignment: CDR1 SEHNR and CDR2 FQNEAQ (reference sequence). CDR3 protein: CASSHEGGRSSYEQYF. The CDR3 DNA reads as TGTGCCAGCAGCCACGAAGGGGGCCGAAGCTCCTACGAGCAGTACTTC.

This clone was seen only once. The chain is built from TRBV28 and TRBJ2-3; no clear D gene. The V end lost 5 bases, the J end lost 3 bases, and 9 bases lay between the germline ends. Germline V gene data show CDR1 as MDHEN and CDR2 as SYDVKM. The CDR3 sequence is 13 residues long. CDR3 in amino acids: CASSVRLTDTQYF. The CDR3 DNA reads as TGTGCCAGCAGTGTCCGACTGACAGATACGCAGTATTTT.

A note on this clone: A junction end diverges from the germline sequence, so it may reflect a read error. This chain joins TRBV4-3 and TRBJ1-4; 7 positions match TRBD1. CDR3 size: 12 residues. Germline CDR1 is LGHNA and CDR2 is YSLEER. The CDR3 coding sequence is TGCGCCAGCAGCCAAGATAGGGGACAGAAGATTTTT. Its translation is CASSQDRGQKIF.

This chain links TRBV28 with TRBJ2-7; 11 bases are shared with TRBD2. The CDR3 runs to 19 residues. With V trimmed by 5 bases and J by 5 bases, 20 bases remained unmatched. Germline CDR1 and CDR2: MDHEN and SYDVKM. The CDR3 region is CASSPKTSGKLPKGHEQYF. CDR3 bases: TGTGCCAGCAGTCCAAAGACTAGCGGGAAACTGCCGAAAGGCCACGAGCAGTACTTC. The variable domain in full, completed from reference TRBV28 and TRBJ2-7, reads DVKVTQSSRYLVKRTGEKVFLECVQDMDHENMFWYRQDPGLGLRLIYFSYDVKMKEKGDIPEGYSVSREKKERFSLILESASTNQTSMYLCASSPKTSGKLPKGHEQYFGPGTRLTVT.

The V and J genes are TRBV29-1 and TRBJ1-5; D call uncertain. The CDR3 sequence is 12 residues long. Trimming pared 6 bases from V and 1 base from J, leaving 7 bases between. The V gene's germline CDR1 is SQVTM and CDR2 ANQGSEA. The CDR3 region has the DNA TGCAGCGTCGACAAAAGCAATCAGCCCCAGCATTTT. Encoded protein: CSVDKSNQPQHF.

CDR3 region: CASSLGTGFDSPLHF. The CDR3 bases are TGCGCCAGCAGCTTAGGGACAGGGTTTGATTCACCCCTCCACTTT. The chain uses TRBV5-1 and TRBJ1-6, with 9 bases that match TRBD1. CDR3 length: 15 residues. V was pared by 2 bases and J by 8 bases, with 5 bases of the junction left unmatched. Per germline, CDR1 SGHRS and CDR2 YFSETQ.

The chain couples TRBV7-9 to TRBJ2-7; maybe TRBD1 (5 bases). V lost 7 bases and J 4 bases, leaving 20 bases between the germline ends. The V gene's germline CDR1 is SEHNR and CDR2 FQNEAQ (reference sequence). This CDR3 has 15 amino acids. The CDR3 loop is CASTPKWQGIYEQYF. The CDR3 coding sequence is TGTGCCAGCACCCCGAAGTGGCAGGGTATTTACGAGCAGTACTTC.

This clone came up once. V gene TRBV28 combines with J gene TRBJ1-6; 7 bases line up with TRBD1. This CDR3 contains 14 residues. V was clipped by 8 bases and J by 9 bases; unmatched bases: 10. Germline CDR1 is MDHEN and CDR2 is SYDVKM. The CDR3 coding sequence is TGTGCCAGCGCGACATTAGGGGGCATTTCACCCCTCCACTTT. Translated, it gives CASATLGGISPLHF.

The genes are TRBV19 and TRBJ2-1; D is perhaps TRBD2 (5 bases). The CDR3 runs 13 residues. V gave up 6 bases and J gave up 0 bases, with 6 bases separating them. Germline values: CDR1 LNHDA, CDR2 SQIVND (reference sequence). The CDR3 DNA is TGTGCCAGTAGAGGACTCTCCTACAATGAGCAGTTCTTC. Translating it yields CASRGLSYNEQFF.

V usage is TRBV6-6 and J usage is TRBJ1-3; D call uncertain. Per germline, CDR1 MNHNY and CDR2 SVGAGI (reference sequence). Trimming left V 6 bases short and J 0 bases short, with 9 bases between. CDR3 length: 14 residues. The CDR3 nucleotides read TGTGCCAGCAGCCCCGCAGTCTCTGGAAACACCATATATTTT. Amino acids: CASSPAVSGNTIYF.

The rearrangement uses TRBV7-9 and TRBJ2-1; D not resolved. Trimming removed 4 bases from V and 7 bases from J, with 14 bases in between. This CDR3 has 14 amino acids. Germline CDR1 SEHNR, CDR2 FQNEAQ (reference sequence). This CDR3 reads CASSSYDLLNEQFF. CDR3 sequence (DNA): TGTGCCAGCAGCTCCTACGACTTATTAAATGAGCAGTTCTTC.

The chain recombines TRBV6-5 with TRBJ1-2; D uncertain. This CDR3 is built from 13 residues. The germline gives CDR1 MNHEY, CDR2 SVGAGI. Trimming took 6 bases from V and 2 from J, leaving 10 bases between them. The CDR3 spells CASRLQSNYGYTF. In DNA form, the CDR3 reads TGTGCCAGCAGATTACAGTCGAACTATGGCTACACCTTC.

In this sample, this clone turned up a few times. CDR3 nucleotides: TGTGCCAGCAGTGGGACAGGGAGTAGTAAATCACCCCTCCACTTT. The encoded protein is CASSGTGSSKSPLHF. The gene calls are TRBV25-1 and TRBJ1-6; 8 bases line up with TRBD1. CDR3 length: 15 amino acids. After removal of 4 bases from V and 10 bases from J, the junction contained 9 bases not matched to a gene. Germline CDR1 and CDR2: MGHDK and SYGVNS.

This clone has just one count. CDR3 protein: CASSWGQGVEGGEKLFF. CDR3 bases: TGTGCCAGTAGTTGGGGACAGGGCGTCGAGGGTGGCGAAAAACTGTTTTTT. The chain employs TRBV19 and TRBJ1-4, with 9 bases aligning to TRBD1. The CDR3 is made up of 17 amino acids. Per germline, CDR1 LNHDA and CDR2 SQIVND (reference sequence). V dropped 5 bases and J dropped 8; count of bases not matched to a gene: 15.

As DNA, the CDR3 is TGTGCCTGGAGCCAAGGGACAGTCGGGAGTGAAAAACTGTTTTTT. Its translation: CAWSQGTVGSEKLFF. The rearrangement joins TRBV30 to TRBJ1-4, with 7 bases lining up with TRBD1. This CDR3 has 15 residues. With V trimmed by 3 bases and J by 7 bases, 11 bases remained unmatched. Germline-derived CDR1 and CDR2 are GTSNPN and SVGIG (reference sequence).

The rearrangement links TRBV5-4 to TRBJ1-2, with D hard to call. This CDR3 comprises 11 residues. V gave up 3 bases and J gave up 8 bases, with 8 bases separating them. Germline CDR1 SGHNT, CDR2 YYREEE (reference sequence). CDR3 coding DNA: TGTGCCAGCAGCTATCAGGAAGGCTACACCTTC. Its translation: CASSYQEGYTF. Full variable domain (outside the CDR3, taken from reference TRBV5-4 and TRBJ1-2): ETGVTQSPTHLIKTRGQQVTLRCSSQSGHNTVSWYQQALGQGPQFIFQYYREEENGRGNFPPRFSGLQFPNYSSELNVNALELDDSALYLCASSYQEGYTFGSGTRLTVV.

V usage is TRBV28 and J usage is TRBJ2-7; D is perhaps TRBD2 (7 bases). Germline CDR1 MDHEN, CDR2 SYDVKM. Trimming removed 1 base from V and 1 base from J, with 14 bases in between. CDR3 length: 16 residues. The CDR3 protein is CASSLLYREGSYEQYF. CDR3 DNA sequence: TGTGCCAGCAGTTTATTATACAGGGAGGGATCCTACGAGCAGTACTTC.

The chain links TRBV21-1 to TRBJ2-3; TRBD2 reflects the table's D call only, with no check against the DNA. TRBV21-1 constitutes a pseudogene. CDR3 length: 15 residues. CDR3 sequence: CASSHQLLNPDTQYF. CDR3 nucleotide sequence: TGTGCCAGCAGCCATCAACTGCTGAACCCAGATACGCAGTATTTT.